This TCR beta chain was recorded in a study of T cell responses to AZD1222 COVID-19 vaccine. Study information: Analyses pooled second doses at about 4 or about 12 weeks.

V gave up 2 bases and J gave up 6 bases, with 13 bases separating them. The CDR3 consists of 14 residues. CDR1 and CDR2 (germline): MGHRA, YSYEKL. The sample holds a few counts of this clone. Assay: immunoSEQ multiplex PCR; the TCRdb copy retains only in-frame clones and omits some. Here the sample spans 25,000 to 30,000 clones, around 90% being singletons. This TCR was sampled from an adult in good health. The sample was peripheral blood, taken on day 0 of AZD1222 vaccination. The chain couples TRBV4-1 to TRBJ1-2, with D possibly being TRBD1 (6 bases). The CDR3 sequence is CASSQSQGGNGYTF. CDR3 coding DNA: TGCGCCAGCAGCCAATCACAGGGTGGGAATGGCTACACCTTC.